Below, 27 T cell receptor beta chains from the same sample are listed, as sequenced in a study of blood T cells in healthy people across ages. Primed by a sample-barcoded 5' primer and a J-beta primer mix, a second PCR proceeded for 7 to 11 cycles. MiXCR, applied by TCRdb to the 5' RACE reads, yields one record per CDR3 protein. The sample consists of some 1.4 million distinct CDR3 sequences, approximately 40% of them appearing once. Specimen: blood. Receptors were obtained from a woman aged 18-30 years in good health.

Regarding this clonotype: At one end, the junction sequence differs from germline, possibly due to a read error. The chain links TRBV4-1 to TRBJ2-5; D is unclear. The CDR3 extends over 13 amino acids. The germline V gene has CDR1 MGHRA and CDR2 YSYEKL. CDR3 in DNA: TGCGCCAACAGCCAAGTTGCCCAAGAGACCCAGTACTTC. Protein: CANSQVAQETQYF.

This rearrangement joins TRBV25-1 to TRBJ2-2; 7 positions match TRBD2. The CDR3 has 17 amino acids. The germline V gene encodes CDR1 MGHDK and CDR2 SYGVNS. Trimming took 3 bases from V and 1 from J; bases not matched to a gene: 8. The CDR3 nucleotides read TGTGCCAGCAGTGACTACCTAGCGGCCTTGAACACCGGGGAGCTGTTTTTT. It is translated as CASSDYLAALNTGELFF.

This clonotype was seen a handful of times. The J gene is TRBJ2-7, the V gene TRBV20-1; the D gene is possibly TRBD1 (5 bases). From germline, CDR1 is DFQATT and CDR2 SNEGSKA (reference sequence). CDR3 length: 13 residues. Trimming shortened V by 5 bases and J by 6 bases, and 17 bases separated the two germline ends. CDR3 bases: TGCAGTGCTCATGCTAGGAATCAGGGCGAGCAGTACTTC. This codes for CSAHARNQGEQYF.

The chain links TRBV12-3 or TRBV12-4 to TRBJ1-1, with a tentative D call TRBD1 (5 bases). The V gene lost 3 bases and the J gene lost 5 bases, with 10 bases spanning the gap. The CDR3 extends over 13 amino acids. CDR3: CASSLGPATEAFF. DNA for the CDR3: TGTGCCAGCAGTTTGGGGCCAGCTACTGAAGCTTTCTTT.

The chain uses TRBV7-9 and TRBJ2-4, with D possibly matching TRBD1 (5 bases). Trimming took off 0 bases at V and 10 bases at J, with 16 bases between the two ends. Germline CDR1 is SEHNR and CDR2 is FQNEAQ (reference sequence). The CDR3 length is 15 residues. CDR3 coding DNA: TGTGCCAGCAGCTTAGCGACAGCCCAAGACGGGATTCAGTACTTC. Amino acids: CASSLATAQDGIQYF.

The chain uses TRBV28 and TRBJ1-5; 11 nucleotides align to TRBD1. The V gene's germline CDR1 is MDHEN and CDR2 SYDVKM. The J segment lost 9 bases and the V segment lost 5 bases, leaving 9 bases of the junction unmatched. The CDR3 has 15 residues. This CDR3 reads CASSPGQGASRPQHF. The CDR3 nucleotides read TGTGCCAGCAGTCCCGGACAGGGGGCGTCTAGGCCCCAGCATTTT.

This clonotype was detected a few times. This may be a read error: a much more frequent sequence differs by one nucleotide. The rearrangement joins TRBV27 to TRBJ2-1; tentatively, D is TRBD2 (6 bases). This CDR3 is built from 14 residues. Trimming removed 8 bases at V and 0 bases at J, with 11 bases between. Germline V gene data show CDR1 as MNHEY and CDR2 as SMNVEV (reference sequence). CDR3 protein: CASRRRGSYNEQFF. The DNA for the CDR3 is TGTGCCAGCCGGCGGAGGGGCTCCTACAATGAGCAGTTCTTC.

J is TRBJ2-3 and V is TRBV2, with D tentatively TRBD1 (6 bases). V was trimmed by 7 bases and J by 5 bases, leaving 13 bases between them. Looked up from germline, CDR1 is SNHLY and CDR2 is FYNNEI. The CDR3 runs to 13 residues. The CDR3: CASNRQAGDTQYF. The CDR3 DNA reads as TGTGCCAGCAATCGACAGGCCGGAGATACGCAGTATTTT.

This chain connects TRBV6-2 or TRBV6-3 to TRBJ2-7, with D uncertain. CDR3 size: 13 residues. From germline, CDR1 is MNHEY and CDR2 SVGEGT. Trimming pared 0 bases from V and 12 bases from J, leaving 15 bases between. The CDR3: CASSYSTALYMYF. DNA of the CDR3: TGTGCCAGCAGTTACTCTACAGCCCTATACATGTACTTC.

The genes are TRBV6-1 and TRBJ2-7, with D tentatively TRBD2 (6 bases). The CDR3 length is 17 residues. Germline V gene lookup returns CDR1 MNHNS and CDR2 SASEGT. V was clipped by 2 bases and J by 6 bases, with 23 bases between them. The CDR3 is CASSEKAGPDHEGEQYF. Written as DNA, the CDR3 is TGTGCCAGCAGTGAAAAAGCGGGTCCGGATCACGAGGGCGAGCAGTACTTC.

The genes are TRBV3-1 and TRBJ2-4; D remains ambiguous. The CDR3 contains 16 residues. Germline loops: CDR1 LGHDT, CDR2 YNNKEL (reference sequence). Trimming pared 1 base from V and 2 bases from J, leaving 12 bases between. CDR3 amino acids: CASSQGAPGPKNIQYF. As DNA, the CDR3 is TGTGCCAGCAGCCAAGGGGCTCCCGGGCCCAAAAACATTCAGTACTTC.

The CDR3 nucleotides are TGCGCCAGCAGCTCCCGGGACAGGGTCATAAATGAGCAGTTCTTC. It is translated as CASSSRDRVINEQFF. J is TRBJ2-1 and V is TRBV5-1; TRBD1 aligns across 9 bases. This CDR3 is 15 amino acids long. With V trimmed by 3 bases and J by 7 bases, 8 bases remained unmatched. The V gene's germline CDR1 is SGHRS and CDR2 YFSETQ. Filled out from reference TRBV5-1 and TRBJ2-1, the complete variable domain reads KAGVTQTPRYLIKTRGQQVTLSCSPISGHRSVSWYQQTPGQGLQFLFEYFSETQRNKGNFPGRFSGRQFSNSRSEMNVSTLELGDSALYLCASSSRDRVINEQFFGPGTRLTVL.

The CDR3 protein is CASSIVPLGGGSTDTQYF. The CDR3 bases are TGTGCCAGTAGTATAGTCCCCCTAGGTGGGGGGAGCACAGATACGCAGTATTTT. The chain joins TRBV19 to TRBJ2-3; D is possibly TRBD2 (6 bases). Germline loops: CDR1 LNHDA, CDR2 SQIVND (reference sequence). V lost 1 base and J lost 0, with 17 bases in between. The CDR3 runs 18 residues.

V and J are TRBV18 and TRBJ1-1; possibly TRBD1 for D (6 bases). This CDR3 has 13 amino acids. V was cut by 7 bases and J by 1 base, with 10 bases left in between. From germline, CDR1 is KGHSH and CDR2 LQKENI. The CDR3 region is CASFAQGNTEAFF. CDR3 sequence (DNA): TGTGCCAGCTTTGCACAGGGGAACACTGAAGCTTTCTTT.

V usage is TRBV20-1 and J usage is TRBJ2-3; the D is unclear. The germline CDR1 and CDR2 sequences are DFQATT and SNEGSKA (reference sequence). The CDR3 loop spans 13 amino acids. V lost 6 bases and J lost 0, with 10 bases in between. CDR3 sequence: CSALRKSTDTQYF. Written as DNA, the CDR3 is TGCAGTGCCCTTCGCAAGAGCACAGATACGCAGTATTTT.

The J gene is TRBJ2-2, the V gene TRBV7-9, with D unresolved. The CDR3 consists of 13 residues. CDR1 and CDR2 from the germline V gene are SEHNR and FQNEAQ (reference sequence). V was shortened by 5 bases and J by 6 bases, with 10 bases between the two germline ends. This CDR3 reads CASSPRVPGELFF. The CDR3, as DNA: TGTGCCAGCAGCCCAAGGGTTCCCGGGGAGCTGTTTTTT.

This chain connects TRBV5-1 to TRBJ2-3; TRBD2 matches at 16 bases. Per the germline V gene, CDR1 is SGHRS and CDR2 is YFSETQ. With 4 bases clipped from V and 3 bases from J, the junction kept 11 bases outside the gene matches. This CDR3 has 19 amino acids. The CDR3 DNA reads TGCGCCAGCAGCCCCCCCGGGACTAGCGGGGGGGCTGGGACAGATACGCAGTATTTT. Amino acid sequence: CASSPPGTSGGAGTDTQYF.

This clonotype was counted a few times. The chain is built from TRBV5-1 and TRBJ2-3; 9 positions match TRBD2. Germline CDR1 is SGHRS and CDR2 is YFSETQ. With V trimmed by 0 bases and J by 4 bases, 6 bases remained unmatched. CDR3 length equals 16 residues. CDR3 residues: CASSLVGVAGADTQYF. DNA for the CDR3: TGCGCCAGCAGCTTGGTCGGCGTAGCGGGGGCAGATACGCAGTATTTT.

The CDR3 loop reads CASSIASGSPYNEQFF. In nucleotides, the CDR3 is TGTGCCAGCAGCATAGCTAGCGGGAGCCCCTACAATGAGCAGTTCTTC. The gene calls are TRBV5-5 and TRBJ2-1; 10 nucleotides align to TRBD2. V was clipped by 4 bases and J by 2 bases; unmatched bases: 6. The CDR3 is made up of 16 amino acids. Per the germline V gene, CDR1 is SGHKS and CDR2 is YYEKEE (reference sequence).

J is TRBJ2-5 and V is TRBV20-1; possibly TRBD2 for D (6 bases). The CDR3 has 13 amino acids. Trimming stripped 1 base from V and 4 bases from J, with 10 bases between. CDR1 and CDR2 from the germline V gene are DFQATT and SNEGSKA (reference sequence). The CDR3 sequence: CSARVRAGETQYF. The CDR3 region has the DNA TGCAGTGCTAGAGTCCGAGCGGGAGAGACCCAGTACTTC.

As concerns this clonotype: A much larger clone lies a single base off, so this may be a read error. The chain uses TRBV2 and TRBJ1-4, with D unclear. Germline V gene data show CDR1 as SNHLY and CDR2 as FYNNEI. Trimming removed 6 bases from V and 0 bases from J, with 8 bases in between. The CDR3 sequence is 14 residues long. As DNA, the CDR3 is TGTGCCAGCAGGAGGGATGCAACTAATGAAAAACTGTTTTTT. As protein: CASRRDATNEKLFF.

For the CDR3, the DNA is TGTGCCAGCAGCTTGGAGGTCGCGAGGTCTAGCACAGATACGCAGTATTTT. Translated: CASSLEVARSSTDTQYF. The V and J genes are TRBV5-4 and TRBJ2-3; D is ambiguous. The CDR3 length is 17 residues. CDR1 is SGHNT and CDR2 is YYREEE in the germline V gene (reference sequence). V lost 0 bases and J lost 0, with 14 bases in between.

This sequence joins TRBV20-1 and TRBJ1-4, with D hard to call. CDR3 length: 14 amino acids. The V gene's germline CDR1 is DFQATT and CDR2 SNEGSKA (reference sequence). Trimming took 6 bases from V and 0 from J, leaving 11 bases between them. CDR3 sequence reads: CSAKEFATNEKLFF. DNA for the CDR3: TGCAGTGCGAAGGAGTTCGCAACTAATGAAAAACTGTTTTTT.

The chain is built from TRBV7-8 and TRBJ2-5; 11 nucleotides align to TRBD1. The V gene end was trimmed by 2 bases and the J gene end by 5 bases; junction bases not matched to a gene: 10. CDR1 and CDR2 (germline): SGHVS, FQNEAQ. CDR3 length: 17 residues. CDR3 nucleotides: TGTGCCAGCAGCTTAAAGGGACAGGGGGTCCTGTGGGAGACCCAGTACTTC. This translates into CASSLKGQGVLWETQYF.

This clonotype was detected a few times. The chain's CDR3 is CATSRRTGGMDTQYF. CDR3 coding DNA: TGTGCCACCAGCAGACGGACAGGAGGTATGGATACGCAGTATTTT. This sequence joins TRBV15 and TRBJ2-3; TRBD1 aligns across 7 bases. CDR3 length equals 15 residues. Germline lookup yields CDR1 LNHNV and CDR2 YYDKDF (reference sequence). The V and J ends lost 2 bases and 6 bases, in that order; junction bases with no gene match: 8.

This chain links TRBV6-1 with TRBJ2-1, with TRBD2 matching 11 bases. CDR3 length: 17 amino acids. Per germline, CDR1 MNHNS and CDR2 SASEGT. With 6 bases clipped from V and 0 bases from J, the junction kept 7 bases outside the gene matches. This CDR3 is CASSPGTSGNSYNEQFF. CDR3 nucleotide sequence: TGTGCCAGCAGCCCCGGGACTAGCGGAAACTCCTACAATGAGCAGTTCTTC.

The chain links TRBV4-1 to TRBJ2-5; TRBD2 aligns across 9 bases. The CDR3 covers 16 residues. Germline CDR1 is MGHRA and CDR2 is YSYEKL. Unmatched junction bases numbered 16, after V lost 3 bases and J lost 11 bases. Written as DNA, the CDR3 is TGCGCCAGCAGCCATGAACTAGCGGGTAGTTACAATGAGCAGTACTTC. This gives the protein CASSHELAGSYNEQYF.